The sequence of this T cell receptor (beta chain) was determined in a study of T cell repertoires in cytomegalovirus infection. Overall study findings and caveats: Across the ex vivo response, the dominant clonotypes were HLA-C-restricted CMV-specific TCR beta clonotypes.

TCRdb reanalysed the reads using MiXCR and keeps one entry per CDR3 protein. The data contain about 770,000 distinct CDR3 sequences, roughly 28% of them seen just once; the ten biggest clones take up around 13%. The CDR3 runs 16 residues. Germline CDR1 and CDR2: SQVTM and ANQGSEA. V gave up 3 bases and J gave up 1 base, with 18 bases separating them. Points on this clonotype: Its antigen is unidentified.

This receptor was taken from a human donor in good health (CMV status not recorded). Some clones in this sample may be carry-over from other donors' samples. The material sequenced was cultured CD8+ T cells from PBMCs, taken from culture after CMV antigen stimulation. The chain joins TRBV29-1 to TRBJ1-2; D is ambiguous. Here the CDR3 reads CSVDFGSIRINYGYTF. CDR3 nucleotide sequence: TGCAGCGTTGATTTTGGGTCTATTCGAATTAACTATGGCTACACCTTC.